The clone carrying this T cell receptor beta chain occurred a few times. Its antigen is unidentified. This sample stems from a study of identical twins. Healthy Caucasians provided all donations. General study findings and limits: Abundant beta clonotypes from cord blood had fewer insertions, unlike memory repertoires, which showed none. Invariant MAIT and iNKT cells are populations that could partly confound zero-insertion analyses.

TCRdb called the 5' RACE reads again in MiXCR, with one record for every CDR3 protein. The sample includes 640,000 or so distinct CDR3 sequences, over 5% of them seen just once. Germline V gene sequence: CDR1 SGHRS, CDR2 YFSETQ. This CDR3 spans 15 amino acids. After removal of 4 bases from V and 5 bases from J, the junction contained 5 bases not matched to a gene. Sequencing was carried out using naive T cells sorted from blood. The receptor comes from a man in his late teens or twenties in good health. V is TRBV5-1 and J is TRBJ1-5; 11 nucleotides align to TRBD1. The CDR3 DNA is TGCGCCAGCAGCACCGGACAGGGGGCTTATCAGCCCCAGCATTTT. The encoded protein is CASSTGQGAYQPQHF.